The sequence of this TCR beta chain was determined in a study of CXCR3-negative and CXCR3-positive naive CD8 T cells. About this clonotype: Its matching antigen is unknown.

Germline-derived CDR1 and CDR2 are DFQATT and SNEGSKA (reference sequence). The length of the CDR3 is 14 residues. Study-wide points: Both of the naive subsets showed about the same high diversity, but memory CD8+ cells had much less. More hydrophobic TRB CDR3s occurred in CXCR3-positive than in CXCR3-negative naive cells.

The TRB libraries of cDNA were built by UMI-labeled 5' RACE. Following a re-call of the 5' RACE reads, TCRdb has one entry per CDR3 protein and lacks DNA. Its table records about 150,000 distinct CDR3 sequences. V usage is TRBV20-1 and J usage is TRBJ2-7; TCRdb returns TRBD2, unconfirmable since there is no DNA. The sequence came from a human donor in good health. Some clones in this sample may be carry-over from other donors' samples. The specimen was naive CXCR3+ CD8+ T cells from blood. Subset indicated: CD45RO-CCR7+CD27+CD95- naive CD8+ T cells expressing CXCR3 (TNR3+). The CDR3 loop reads CSALSQAGLYEQYF.